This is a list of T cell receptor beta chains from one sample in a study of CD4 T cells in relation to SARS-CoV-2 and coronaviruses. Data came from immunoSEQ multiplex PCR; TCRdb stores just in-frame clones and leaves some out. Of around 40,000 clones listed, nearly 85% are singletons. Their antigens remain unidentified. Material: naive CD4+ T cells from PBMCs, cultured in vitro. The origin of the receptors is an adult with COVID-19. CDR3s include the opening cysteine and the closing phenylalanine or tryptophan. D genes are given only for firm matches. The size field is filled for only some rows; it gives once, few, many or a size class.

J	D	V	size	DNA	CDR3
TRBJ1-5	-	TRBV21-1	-	TGTGCCAGCAGCAGGGAAGGGAGCAATCAGCCCCAGCATTTT	CASSREGSNQPQHF
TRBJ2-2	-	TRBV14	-	TGTGCCAGCAGCCAAGATCGACTGGCCCTGCGGACCGGGGAGCTGTTTTTT	CASSQDRLALRTGELFF
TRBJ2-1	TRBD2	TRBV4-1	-	TGCGCCAGCAGCCAAGATCCCACTAGCGCTGGGAATGAGCAGTTCTTC	CASSQDPTSAGNEQFF
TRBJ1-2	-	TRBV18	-	TGTGCCAGCTCACCAGAGACAGGCTATGTAGGCTACACCTTC	CASSPETGYVGYTF
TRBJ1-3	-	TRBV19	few	TGTGCCAGTAGTATTTCTACGGACACCATATATTTT	CASSISTDTIYF
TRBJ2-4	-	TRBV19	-	TGTGCCAGTACTCCCACGTTCGGATTACTAGCCAAAAACATTCAGTACTTC	CASTPTFGLLAKNIQYF
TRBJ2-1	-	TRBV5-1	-	TGCGCCAGCAGCTCCGGTACGACAAGCTCCTACAATGAGCAGTTCTTC	CASSSGTTSSYNEQFF
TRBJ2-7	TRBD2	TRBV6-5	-	TGTGCCAGCAGGCGTGGTAGCGGGAGTTACGAGCAGTACTTC	CASRRGSGSYEQYF
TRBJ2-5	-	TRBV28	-	TGTGCCAGCAGTTCCGGACAGTCAACCCCAGAGACCCAGTACTTC	CASSSGQSTPETQYF
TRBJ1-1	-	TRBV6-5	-	TGTGCCAGCTACCTTGGGGGAACCAACACTGAAGCTTTCTTT	CASYLGGTNTEAFF
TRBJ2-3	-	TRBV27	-	TGTGCCAGCAGTTTAGGCTCCAACACGGGTACGCAGTATTTT	CASSLGSNTGTQYF
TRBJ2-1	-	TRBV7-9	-	TGTGCCAGCAGCCTGGAGGGGACAGAAAAATACAATGAGCAGTTCTTC	CASSLEGTEKYNEQFF
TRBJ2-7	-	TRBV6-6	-	TGTGCCAGCAGTTACCAGTCCGCCGAGCAGTACTTC	CASSYQSAEQYF
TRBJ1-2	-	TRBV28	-	TGTGCCAGCAGTCAAATAGAAAGCAACTATGGCTACACCTTC	CASSQIESNYGYTF
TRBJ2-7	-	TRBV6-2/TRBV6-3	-	TGTGCCAGCAGCACCAGACAGAAAAGCTATACAGACGAGCAGTACTTC	CASSTRQKSYTDEQYF
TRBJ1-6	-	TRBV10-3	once	TGTGCCATCAGTGAGTCGGGGGGCACTGCTTCACCCCTCCACTTT	CAISESGGTASPLHF